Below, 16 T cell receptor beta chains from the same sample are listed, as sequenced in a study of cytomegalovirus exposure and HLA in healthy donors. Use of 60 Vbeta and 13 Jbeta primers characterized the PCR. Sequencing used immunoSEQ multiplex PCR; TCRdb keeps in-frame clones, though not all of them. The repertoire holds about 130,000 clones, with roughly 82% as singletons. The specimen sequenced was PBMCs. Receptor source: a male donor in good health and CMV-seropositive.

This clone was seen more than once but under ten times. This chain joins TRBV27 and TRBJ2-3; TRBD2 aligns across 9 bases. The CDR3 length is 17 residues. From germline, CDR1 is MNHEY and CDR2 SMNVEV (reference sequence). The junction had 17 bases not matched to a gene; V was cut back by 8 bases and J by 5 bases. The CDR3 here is CASATLPRRGGIDTQYF. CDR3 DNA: TGTGCCAGCGCAACCCTCCCCCGGCGGGGGGGAATAGATACGCAGTATTTT.

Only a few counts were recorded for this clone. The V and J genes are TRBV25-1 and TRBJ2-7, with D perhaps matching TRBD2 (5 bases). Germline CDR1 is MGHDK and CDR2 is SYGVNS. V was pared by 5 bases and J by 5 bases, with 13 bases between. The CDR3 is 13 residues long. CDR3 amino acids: CASSPRYSDEQYF. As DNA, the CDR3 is TGTGCCAGCAGTCCAAGGTATAGCGACGAGCAGTACTTC.

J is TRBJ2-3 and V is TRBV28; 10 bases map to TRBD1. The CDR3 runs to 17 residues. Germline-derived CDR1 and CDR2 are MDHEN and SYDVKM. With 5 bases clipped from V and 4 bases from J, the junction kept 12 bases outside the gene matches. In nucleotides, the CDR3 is TGTGCCAGCAGTCTACGATCGACAGGGGGCCCCGCAGATACGCAGTATTTT. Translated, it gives CASSLRSTGGPADTQYF.

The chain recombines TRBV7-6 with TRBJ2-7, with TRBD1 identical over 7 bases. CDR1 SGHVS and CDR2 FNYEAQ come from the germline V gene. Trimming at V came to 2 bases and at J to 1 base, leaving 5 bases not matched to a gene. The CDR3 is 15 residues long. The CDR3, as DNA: TGTGCCAGCAGCTTAAACAACAGGGGTTCCTACGAGCAGTACTTC. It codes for CASSLNNRGSYEQYF.

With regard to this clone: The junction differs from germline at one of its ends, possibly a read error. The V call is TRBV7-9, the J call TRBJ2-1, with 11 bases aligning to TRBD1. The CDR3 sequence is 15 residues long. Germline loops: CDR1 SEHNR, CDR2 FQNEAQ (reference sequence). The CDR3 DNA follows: TGTTCCAGCAGCCCCCGGGACAGGGGGTTGAATGAGCAGTTCTTC. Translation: CSSSPRDRGLNEQFF.

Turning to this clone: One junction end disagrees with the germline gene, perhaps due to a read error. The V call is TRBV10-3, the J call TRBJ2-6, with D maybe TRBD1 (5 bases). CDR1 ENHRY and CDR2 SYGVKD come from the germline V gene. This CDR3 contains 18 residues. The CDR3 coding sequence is TGTGCCATCAGTGAGTCTGGCCAGAGCCGCTCTGGGGCCAACGGCCTGACTTTC. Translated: CAISESGQSRSGANGLTF.

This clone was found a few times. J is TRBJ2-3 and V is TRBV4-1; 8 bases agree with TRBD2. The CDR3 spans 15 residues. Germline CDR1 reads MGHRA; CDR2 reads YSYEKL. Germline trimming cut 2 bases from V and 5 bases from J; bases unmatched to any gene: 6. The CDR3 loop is CASSQPGGRKDTQYF. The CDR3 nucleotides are TGCGCCAGCAGCCAACCGGGGGGGCGGAAAGATACGCAGTATTTT.

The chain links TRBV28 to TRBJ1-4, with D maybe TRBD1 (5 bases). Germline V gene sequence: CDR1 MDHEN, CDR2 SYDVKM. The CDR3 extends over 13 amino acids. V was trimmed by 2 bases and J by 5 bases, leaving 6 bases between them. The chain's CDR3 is CASSLGGNEKLFF. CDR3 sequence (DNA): TGTGCCAGCAGTTTAGGGGGGAATGAAAAACTGTTTTTT.

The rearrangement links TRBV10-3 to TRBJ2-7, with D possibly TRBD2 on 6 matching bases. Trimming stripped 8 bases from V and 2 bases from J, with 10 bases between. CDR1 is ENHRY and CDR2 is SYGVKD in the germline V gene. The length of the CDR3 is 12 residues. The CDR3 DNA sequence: TGTGCCATCGCCGGGGGAACCTACGAGCAGTACTTC. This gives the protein CAIAGGTYEQYF.

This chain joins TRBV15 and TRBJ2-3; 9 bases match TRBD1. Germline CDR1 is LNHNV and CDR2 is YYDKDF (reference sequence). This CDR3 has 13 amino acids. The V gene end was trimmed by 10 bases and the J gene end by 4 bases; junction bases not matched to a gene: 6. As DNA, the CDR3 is TGTGCCAGCGGGACAGGGATTTCAGATACGCAGTATTTT. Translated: CASGTGISDTQYF.

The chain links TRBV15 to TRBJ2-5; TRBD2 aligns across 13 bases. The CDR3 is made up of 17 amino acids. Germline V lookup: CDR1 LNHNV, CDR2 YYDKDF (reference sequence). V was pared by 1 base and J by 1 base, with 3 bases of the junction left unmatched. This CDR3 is CATSRGGTSGAQETQYF. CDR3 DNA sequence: TGTGCCACCAGCAGAGGCGGGACTAGCGGGGCCCAAGAGACCCAGTACTTC.

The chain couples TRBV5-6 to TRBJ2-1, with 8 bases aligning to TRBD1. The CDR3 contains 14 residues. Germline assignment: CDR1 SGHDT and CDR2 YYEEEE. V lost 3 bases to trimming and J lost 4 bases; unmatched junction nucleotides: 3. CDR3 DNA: TGTGCCAGCAGCTCTTGGGACAGGTACAATGAGCAGTTCTTC. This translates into CASSSWDRYNEQFF. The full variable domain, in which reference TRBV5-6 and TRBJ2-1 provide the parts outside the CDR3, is DAGVTQSPTHLIKTRGQQVTLRCSPKSGHDTVSWYQQALGQGPQFIFQYYEEEERQRGNFPDRFSGHQFPNYSSELNVNALLLGDSALYLCASSSWDRYNEQFFGPGTRLTVL.

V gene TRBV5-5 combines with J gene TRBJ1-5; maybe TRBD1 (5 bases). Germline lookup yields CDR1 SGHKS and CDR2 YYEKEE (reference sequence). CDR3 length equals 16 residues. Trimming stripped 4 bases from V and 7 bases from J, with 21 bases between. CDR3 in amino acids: CASSEGGAGRWQPQHF. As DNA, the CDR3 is TGTGCCAGCAGCGAAGGAGGGGCGGGGAGGTGGCAGCCCCAGCATTTT.

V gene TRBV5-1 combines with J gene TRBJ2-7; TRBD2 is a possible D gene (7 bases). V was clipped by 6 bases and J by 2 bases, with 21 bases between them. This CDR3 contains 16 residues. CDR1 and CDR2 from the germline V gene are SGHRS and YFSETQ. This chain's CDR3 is CASTSGGAGATYEQYF. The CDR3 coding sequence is TGCGCCAGCACCTCCGGAGGGGCGGGGGCTACCTACGAGCAGTACTTC. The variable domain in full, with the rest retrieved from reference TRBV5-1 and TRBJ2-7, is KAGVTQTPRYLIKTRGQQVTLSCSPISGHRSVSWYQQTPGQGLQFLFEYFSETQRNKGNFPGRFSGRQFSNSRSEMNVSTLELGDSALYLCASTSGGAGATYEQYFGPGTRLTVT.

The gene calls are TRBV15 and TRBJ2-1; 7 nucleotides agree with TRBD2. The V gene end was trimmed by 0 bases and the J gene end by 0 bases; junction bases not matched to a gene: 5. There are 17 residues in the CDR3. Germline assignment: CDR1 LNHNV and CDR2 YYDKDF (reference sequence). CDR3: CATSRELPSGSYNEQFF. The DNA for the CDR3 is TGTGCCACCAGCAGAGAGTTGCCTAGCGGCTCCTACAATGAGCAGTTCTTC.

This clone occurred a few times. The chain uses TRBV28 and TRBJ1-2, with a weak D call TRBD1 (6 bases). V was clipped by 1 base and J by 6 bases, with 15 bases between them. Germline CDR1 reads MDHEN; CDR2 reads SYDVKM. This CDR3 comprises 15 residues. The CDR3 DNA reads TGTGCCAGCAGTTTATACAGGGATGGTTCGAATGGCTACACCTTC. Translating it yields CASSLYRDGSNGYTF.